The 11 T cell receptor beta chains in this list originate from one sample, sequenced in a study of CD8+ T cells in alopecia areata. In each case, RNA was isolated and then reverse transcribed into cDNA as the sequencing template. Only in-frame clones appear in the TCRdb table, and some are missing; sequencing was by immunoSEQ multiplex PCR. Of 100,000 to 150,000 clones detected, about 47% appear once; the ten largest clones hold roughly a sixth. The sample consisted of CD8+ T cells sorted from blood, taken at week 0. Every receptor here comes from a human donor with alopecia areata.

V gene TRBV6-5 combines with J gene TRBJ1-1; D may be TRBD1 (6 bases). The CDR3 spans 15 residues. V gave up 5 bases and J gave up 4 bases, with 17 bases separating them. From germline, CDR1 is MNHEY and CDR2 SVGAGI. CDR3 in amino acids: CASSVLGTLGTEAFF. In DNA form, the CDR3 reads TGTGCCAGCAGTGTACTTGGGACACTGGGCACTGAAGCTTTCTTT.

The chain combines TRBV6-4 with TRBJ2-7, with 7 bases fitting TRBD1. J gave up 2 bases and V 4 bases, and 5 bases lay outside the gene matches. The CDR3 extends over 14 amino acids. Looked up from germline, CDR1 is MRHNA and CDR2 is SNTAGT. The DNA for the CDR3 is TGTGCCAGCAGTGTACAGGGGATGCCCTACGAGCAGTACTTC. It is translated as CASSVQGMPYEQYF.

This clone was picked up a small number of times. The rearrangement joins TRBV5-6 to TRBJ1-6; 8 bases agree with TRBD1. Germline CDR1 is SGHDT and CDR2 is YYEEEE. The CDR3 sequence is 15 residues long. J gave up 6 bases and V 5 bases, and 7 bases lay outside the gene matches. CDR3 sequence (DNA): TGTGCCAGCAGGGACACGGGACAGGTTAATTCACCCCTCCACTTT. Encoded protein: CASRDTGQVNSPLHF. Based on the CDR3 plus reference TRBV5-6 and TRBJ1-6, the full variable domain is DAGVTQSPTHLIKTRGQQVTLRCSPKSGHDTVSWYQQALGQGPQFIFQYYEEEERQRGNFPDRFSGHQFPNYSSELNVNALLLGDSALYLCASRDTGQVNSPLHFGNGTRLTVT.

The V and J genes are TRBV7-2 and TRBJ1-2, with 9 nucleotides matching TRBD1. This CDR3 spans 17 amino acids. From germline, CDR1 is SGHTA and CDR2 FQGNSA. Trimming at V came to 1 base and at J to 5 bases, leaving 11 bases not matched to a gene. The CDR3 nucleotides read TGTGCCAGCAGCTTAGGCACGGGACAGGGCCTAGGGTATGGCTACACCTTC. Protein sequence: CASSLGTGQGLGYGYTF.

CDR3 DNA sequence: TGCAGCGTTGAATGGGGTTCTACTTTTGGTGAAGCTTTCTTT. Its translation is CSVEWGSTFGEAFF. V is TRBV29-1 and J is TRBJ1-1; D not resolved. The germline CDR1 and CDR2 sequences are SQVTM and ANQGSEA. The CDR3 consists of 14 residues. V lost 2 bases, J lost 7 bases, and 17 bases lay in between.

This clone appeared a few times. The chain combines TRBV10-3 with TRBJ2-7, with 11 nucleotides matching TRBD2. The CDR3 has 14 residues. Germline CDR1 reads ENHRY; CDR2 reads SYGVKD. The junction had 10 bases not matched to a gene; V was cut back by 10 bases and J by 5 bases. This CDR3 is CATSPSGGRDEQYF. DNA for the CDR3: TGTGCCACCTCCCCTAGCGGGGGGCGGGACGAGCAGTACTTC.

The chain has TRBV5-6 and TRBJ2-1, with 10 positions matching TRBD1. CDR1 SGHDT and CDR2 YYEEEE come from the germline V gene. Germline trimming cut 9 bases from V and 7 bases from J; bases unmatched to any gene: 10. This CDR3 region has 14 residues. Here the CDR3 DNA reads TGTGCCACCTCGGGACAGGGGACGAGGAATGAGCAGTTCTTC. Translated, it gives CATSGQGTRNEQFF.

This sequence joins TRBV29-1 and TRBJ2-2; the match to TRBD1 covers 8 bases. Germline V lookup: CDR1 SQVTM, CDR2 ANQGSEA. CDR3 size: 15 residues. J was trimmed by 0 bases and V by 4 bases; bases with no gene match: 4. The CDR3 nucleotides read TGCAGCGTTGGAGCACAGGGGGCGAACACCGGGGAGCTGTTTTTT. It translates to CSVGAQGANTGELFF.

This chain uses TRBV30 with TRBJ1-6; D call uncertain. V lost 1 base and J lost 0, with 10 bases in between. Germline CDR1 GTSNPN, CDR2 SVGIG (reference sequence). The CDR3 contains 16 residues. The CDR3 sequence: CAWSEEMSSYNSPLHF. The CDR3, as DNA: TGTGCCTGGAGTGAGGAGATGAGCTCCTATAATTCACCCCTCCACTTT. Variable domain in full (rest from reference TRBV30 and TRBJ1-6): SQTIHQWPATLVQPVGSPLSLECTVEGTSNPNLYWYRQAAGRGLQLLFYSVGIGQISSEVPQNLSASRPQDRQFILSSKKLLLSDSGFYLCAWSEEMSSYNSPLHFGNGTRLTVT.

This clone was recorded a few times. The chain recombines TRBV4-1 with TRBJ2-7; no definite D call. Deletions cut 0 bases from V and 3 bases from J, with 6 bases between. The CDR3 is 13 amino acids. The germline gives CDR1 MGHRA, CDR2 YSYEKL. CDR3 bases: TGCGCCAGCAGCCAAGAAGAAGGCTACGAGCAGTACTTC. Encoded protein: CASSQEEGYEQYF.

V gene TRBV25-1 combines with J gene TRBJ1-2, with unresolved D. The CDR3 runs 10 residues. The germline V and J ends were trimmed by 10 bases and 5 bases, with 8 bases remaining between them. Germline V gene sequence: CDR1 MGHDK, CDR2 SYGVNS. Here the CDR3 DNA reads TGTGCCACCGAAGGGTATGGCTACACCTTC. This translates into CATEGYGYTF.